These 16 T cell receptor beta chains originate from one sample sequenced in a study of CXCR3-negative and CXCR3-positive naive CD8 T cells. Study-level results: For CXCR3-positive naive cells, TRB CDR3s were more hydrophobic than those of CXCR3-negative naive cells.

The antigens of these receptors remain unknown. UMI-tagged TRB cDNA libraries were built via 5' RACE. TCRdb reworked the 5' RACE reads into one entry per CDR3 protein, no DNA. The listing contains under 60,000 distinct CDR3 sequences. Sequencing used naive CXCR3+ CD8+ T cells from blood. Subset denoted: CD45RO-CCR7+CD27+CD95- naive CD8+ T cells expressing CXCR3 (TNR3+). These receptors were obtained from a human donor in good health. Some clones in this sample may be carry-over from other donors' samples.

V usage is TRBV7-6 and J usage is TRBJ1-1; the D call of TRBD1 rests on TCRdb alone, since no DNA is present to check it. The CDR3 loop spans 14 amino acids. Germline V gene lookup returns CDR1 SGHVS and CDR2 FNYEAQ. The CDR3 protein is CASSLGGGKTEAFF.

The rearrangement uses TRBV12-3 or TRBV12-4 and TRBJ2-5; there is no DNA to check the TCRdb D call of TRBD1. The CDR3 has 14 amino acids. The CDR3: CASSRGGRAETQYF.

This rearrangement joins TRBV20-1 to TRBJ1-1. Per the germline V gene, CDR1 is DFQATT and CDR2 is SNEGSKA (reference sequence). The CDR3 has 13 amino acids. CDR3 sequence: CSARADVFTEAFF.

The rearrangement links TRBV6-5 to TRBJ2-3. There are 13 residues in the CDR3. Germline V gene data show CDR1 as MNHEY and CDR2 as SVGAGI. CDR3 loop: CASSPPFTDTQYF.

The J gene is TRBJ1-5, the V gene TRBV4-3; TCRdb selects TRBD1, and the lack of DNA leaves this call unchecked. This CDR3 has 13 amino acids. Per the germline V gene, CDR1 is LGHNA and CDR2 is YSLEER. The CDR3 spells CASSQGADFPQHF.

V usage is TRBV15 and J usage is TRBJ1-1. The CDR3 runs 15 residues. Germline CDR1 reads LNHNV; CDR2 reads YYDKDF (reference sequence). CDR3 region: CATSSQGNMNTEAFF.

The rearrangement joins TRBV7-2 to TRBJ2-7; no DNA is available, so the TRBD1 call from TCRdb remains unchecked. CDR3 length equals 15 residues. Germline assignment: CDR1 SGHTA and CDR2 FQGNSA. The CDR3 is CASSLALGTVYEQYF. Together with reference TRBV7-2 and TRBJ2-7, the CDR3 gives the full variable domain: GAGVSQSPSNKVTEKGKDVELRCDPISGHTALYWYRQSLGQGLEFLIYFQGNSAPDKSGLPSDRFSAERTGGSVSTLTIQRTQQEDSAVYLCASSLALGTVYEQYFGPGTRLTVT.

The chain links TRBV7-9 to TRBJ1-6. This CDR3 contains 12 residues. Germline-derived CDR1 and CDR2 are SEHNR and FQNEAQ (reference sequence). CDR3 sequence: CASSGANSPLHF.

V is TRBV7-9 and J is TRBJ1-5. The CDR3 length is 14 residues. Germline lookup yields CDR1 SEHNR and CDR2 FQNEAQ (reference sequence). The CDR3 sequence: CASSLSTGNQPQHF.

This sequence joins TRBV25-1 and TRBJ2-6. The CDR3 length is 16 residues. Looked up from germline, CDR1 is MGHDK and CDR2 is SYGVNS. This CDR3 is CASSRQGDSGANVLTF.

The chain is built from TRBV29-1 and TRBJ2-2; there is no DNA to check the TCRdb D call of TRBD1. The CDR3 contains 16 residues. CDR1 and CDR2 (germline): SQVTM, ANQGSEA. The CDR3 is CSVYIPGQRNTGELFF.

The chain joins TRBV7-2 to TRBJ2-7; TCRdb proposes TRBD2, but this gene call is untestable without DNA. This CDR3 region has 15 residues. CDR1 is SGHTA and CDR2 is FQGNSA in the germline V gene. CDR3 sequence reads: CASSPIRSGPYEQYF.

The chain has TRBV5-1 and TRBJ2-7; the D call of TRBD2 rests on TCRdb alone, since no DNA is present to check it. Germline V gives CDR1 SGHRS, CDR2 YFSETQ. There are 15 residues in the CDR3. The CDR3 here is CASSLQSRDGDEQYF.

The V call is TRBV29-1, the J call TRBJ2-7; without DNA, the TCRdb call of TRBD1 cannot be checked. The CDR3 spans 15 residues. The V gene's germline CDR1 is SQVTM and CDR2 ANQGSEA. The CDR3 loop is CSVEGGQLSSYEQYF.

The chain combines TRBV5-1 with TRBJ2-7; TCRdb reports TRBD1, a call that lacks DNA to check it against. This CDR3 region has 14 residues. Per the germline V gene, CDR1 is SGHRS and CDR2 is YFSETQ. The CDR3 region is CASSWTGGAYEQYF.

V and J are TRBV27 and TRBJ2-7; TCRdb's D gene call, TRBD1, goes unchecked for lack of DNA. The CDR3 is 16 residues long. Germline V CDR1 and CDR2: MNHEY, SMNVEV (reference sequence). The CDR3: CASSFSMAGATYEQYF.